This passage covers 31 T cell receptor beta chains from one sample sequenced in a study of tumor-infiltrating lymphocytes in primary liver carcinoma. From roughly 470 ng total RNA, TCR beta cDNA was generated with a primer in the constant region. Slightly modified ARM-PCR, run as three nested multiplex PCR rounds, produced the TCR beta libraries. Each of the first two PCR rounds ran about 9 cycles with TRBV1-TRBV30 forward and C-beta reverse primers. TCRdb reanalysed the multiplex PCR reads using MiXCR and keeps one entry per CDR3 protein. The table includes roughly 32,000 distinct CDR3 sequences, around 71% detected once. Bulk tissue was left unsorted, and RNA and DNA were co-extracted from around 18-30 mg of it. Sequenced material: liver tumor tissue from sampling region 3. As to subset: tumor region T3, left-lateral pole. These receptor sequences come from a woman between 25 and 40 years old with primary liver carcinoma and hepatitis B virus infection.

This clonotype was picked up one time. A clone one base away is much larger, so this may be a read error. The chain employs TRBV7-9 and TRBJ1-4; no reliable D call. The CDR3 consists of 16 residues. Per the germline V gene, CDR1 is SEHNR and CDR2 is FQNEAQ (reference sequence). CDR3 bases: TGTGCCGGCAGCTCAGGCAGGTCTGCAACTAATGAAAAACTGTTTTTT. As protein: CAGSSGRSATNEKLFF.

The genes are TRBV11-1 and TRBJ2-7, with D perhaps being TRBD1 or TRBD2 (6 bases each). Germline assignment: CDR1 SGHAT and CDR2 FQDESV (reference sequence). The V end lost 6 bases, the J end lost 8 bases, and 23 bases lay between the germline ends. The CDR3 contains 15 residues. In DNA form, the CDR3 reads TGTGCCAGCAGTCCTCGGACAGCAGGACTACGCAAGCAGTACTTC. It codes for CASSPRTAGLRKQYF.

In DNA, the CDR3 is TGTGCCAGCAGTAACCTGGAGGCTAACGGGAGTCGGACAGATACGCAGTATTTT. Protein sequence: CASSNLEANGSRTDTQYF. This chain uses TRBV5-4 with TRBJ2-3, with D perhaps TRBD2 (6 bases). The CDR3 is made up of 18 amino acids. The ends were cut back, 5 bases at V and 3 bases at J, with 25 bases in the middle. Germline CDR1 SGHNT, CDR2 YYREEE (reference sequence).

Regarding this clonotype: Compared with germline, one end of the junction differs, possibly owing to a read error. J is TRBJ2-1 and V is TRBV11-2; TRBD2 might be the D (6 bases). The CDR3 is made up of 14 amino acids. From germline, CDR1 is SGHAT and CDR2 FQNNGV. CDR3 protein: CATREAGSHNEQLF. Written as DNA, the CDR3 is TGTGCCACCAGAGAGGCGGGATCCCACAATGAGCAGTTATTC. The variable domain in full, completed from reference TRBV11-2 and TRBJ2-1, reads EAGVAQSPRYKIIEKRQSVAFWCNPISGHATLYWYQQILGQGPKLLIQFQNNGVVDDSQLPKDRFSAERLKGVDSTLKIQPAKLEDSAVYLCATREAGSHNEQLFGPGTRLTVL.

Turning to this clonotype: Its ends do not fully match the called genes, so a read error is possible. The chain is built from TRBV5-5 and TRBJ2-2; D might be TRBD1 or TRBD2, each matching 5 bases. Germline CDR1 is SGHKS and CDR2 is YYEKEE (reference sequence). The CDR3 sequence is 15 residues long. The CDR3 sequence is CASSLFVQGTGELLF. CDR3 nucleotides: TGTGCCAGCAGCTTGTTTGTGCAGGGTACCGGGGAGCTGCTTTTT.

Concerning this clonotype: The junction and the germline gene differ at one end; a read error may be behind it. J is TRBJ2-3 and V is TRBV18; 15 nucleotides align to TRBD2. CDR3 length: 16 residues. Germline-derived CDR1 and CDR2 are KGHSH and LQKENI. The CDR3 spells CASSQGLAGGTETQYF. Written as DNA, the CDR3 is TGTGCCAGCTCACAGGGACTAGCGGGGGGCACAGAAACGCAGTATTTT.

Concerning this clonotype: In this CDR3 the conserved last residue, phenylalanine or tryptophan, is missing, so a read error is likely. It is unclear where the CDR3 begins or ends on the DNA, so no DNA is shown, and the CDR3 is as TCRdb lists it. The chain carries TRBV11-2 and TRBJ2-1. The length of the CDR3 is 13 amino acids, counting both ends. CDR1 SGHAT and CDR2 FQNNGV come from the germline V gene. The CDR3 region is CVSSLSVTNELFS.

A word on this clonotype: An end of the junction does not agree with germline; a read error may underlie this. The CDR3 is CANSLSGVNTEALF. The CDR3 DNA sequence: TGTGCCAACAGCTTATCCGGGGTGAACACTGAAGCTCTATTT. This chain links TRBV11-2 with TRBJ1-1; D uncertain. The CDR3 extends over 14 amino acids. The germline V gene has CDR1 SGHAT and CDR2 FQNNGV.

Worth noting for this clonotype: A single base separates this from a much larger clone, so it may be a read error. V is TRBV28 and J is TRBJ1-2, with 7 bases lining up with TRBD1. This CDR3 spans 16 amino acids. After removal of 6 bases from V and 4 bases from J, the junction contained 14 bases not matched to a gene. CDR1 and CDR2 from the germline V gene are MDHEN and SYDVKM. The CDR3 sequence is CASRFGEGGSLYGYTF. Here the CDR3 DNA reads TGTGCCAGCAGGTTCGGGGAAGGGGGCTCCCTCTATGGCTACACCTTC.

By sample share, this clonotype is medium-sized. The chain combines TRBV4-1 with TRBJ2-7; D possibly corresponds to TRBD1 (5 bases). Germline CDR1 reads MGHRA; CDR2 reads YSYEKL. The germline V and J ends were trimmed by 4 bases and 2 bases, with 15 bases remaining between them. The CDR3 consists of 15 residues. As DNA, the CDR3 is TGCGCCAGCAGCCGCGTAGACAGTACGACCTACGAGCAGTACTTC. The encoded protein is CASSRVDSTTYEQYF.

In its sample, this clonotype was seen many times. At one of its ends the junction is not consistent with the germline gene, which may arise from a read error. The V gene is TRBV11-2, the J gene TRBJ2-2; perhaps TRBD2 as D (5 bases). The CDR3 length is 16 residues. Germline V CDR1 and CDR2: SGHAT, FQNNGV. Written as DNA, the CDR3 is TGTGCCAGCAGCGACGGACGCAACACGAACACCGGGAAGCTGTTTTTT. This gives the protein CASSDGRNTNTGKLFF.

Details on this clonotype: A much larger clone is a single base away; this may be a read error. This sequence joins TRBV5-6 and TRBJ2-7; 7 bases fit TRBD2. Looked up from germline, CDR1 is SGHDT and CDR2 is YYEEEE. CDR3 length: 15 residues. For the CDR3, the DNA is TGTGCCAGCAGCTTGTTCTGGCGGGAGAGTGACGAGCAGCACTTC. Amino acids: CASSLFWRESDEQHF.

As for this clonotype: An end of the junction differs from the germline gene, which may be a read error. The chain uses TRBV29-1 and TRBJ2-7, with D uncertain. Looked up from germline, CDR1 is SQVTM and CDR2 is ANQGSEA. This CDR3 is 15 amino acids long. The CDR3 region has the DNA TGCAGCGCCACTGGGGAAGATAAGGGTCACTACGATCAGTACTTC. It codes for CSATGEDKGHYDQYF.

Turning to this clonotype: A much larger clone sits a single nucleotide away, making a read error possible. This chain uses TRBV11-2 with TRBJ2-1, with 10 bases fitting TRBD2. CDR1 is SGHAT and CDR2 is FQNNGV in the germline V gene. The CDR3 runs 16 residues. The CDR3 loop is CVSSSGTLAGNNEQFF. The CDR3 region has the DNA TGTGTCAGCAGCTCGGGAACACTAGCGGGAAACAATGAGCAGTTCTTC.

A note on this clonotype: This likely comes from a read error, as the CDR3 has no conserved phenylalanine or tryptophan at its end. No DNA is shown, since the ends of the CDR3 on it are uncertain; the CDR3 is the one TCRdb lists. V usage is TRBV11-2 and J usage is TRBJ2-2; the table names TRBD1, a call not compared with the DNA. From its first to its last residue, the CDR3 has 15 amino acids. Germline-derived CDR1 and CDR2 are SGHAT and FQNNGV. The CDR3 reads CASSVKTGDTGELSL.

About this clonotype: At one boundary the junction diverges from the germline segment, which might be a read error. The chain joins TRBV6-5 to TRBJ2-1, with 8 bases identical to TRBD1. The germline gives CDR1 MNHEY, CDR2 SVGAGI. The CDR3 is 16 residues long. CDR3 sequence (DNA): TGTGCCAGCAGTCAGAACCGGGACAGGATACCCAATGAGCAGTTGTTC. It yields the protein CASSQNRDRIPNEQLF.

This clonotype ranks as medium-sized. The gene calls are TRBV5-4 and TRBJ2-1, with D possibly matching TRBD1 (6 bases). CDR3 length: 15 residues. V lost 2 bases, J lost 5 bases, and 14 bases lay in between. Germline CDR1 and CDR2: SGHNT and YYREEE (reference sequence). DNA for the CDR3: TGTGCCAGCAGCTTCACAGGGTTGGGGAACAATGAGCAGTTCTTC. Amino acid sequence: CASSFTGLGNNEQFF.

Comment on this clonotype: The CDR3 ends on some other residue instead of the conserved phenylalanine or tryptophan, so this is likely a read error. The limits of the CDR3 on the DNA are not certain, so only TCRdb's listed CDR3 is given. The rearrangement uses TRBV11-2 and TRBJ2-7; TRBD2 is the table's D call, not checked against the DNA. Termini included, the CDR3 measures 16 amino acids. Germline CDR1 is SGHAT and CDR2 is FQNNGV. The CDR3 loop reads CASSYGGRTSGSEQYY.

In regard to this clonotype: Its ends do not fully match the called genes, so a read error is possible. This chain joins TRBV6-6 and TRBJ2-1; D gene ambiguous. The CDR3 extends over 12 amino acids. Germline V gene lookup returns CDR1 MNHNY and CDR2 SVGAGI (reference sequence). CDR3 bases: TGTGCCAGCAGTTTCTCGGGTGCTGAGCAGTTTTTC. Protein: CASSFSGAEQFF.

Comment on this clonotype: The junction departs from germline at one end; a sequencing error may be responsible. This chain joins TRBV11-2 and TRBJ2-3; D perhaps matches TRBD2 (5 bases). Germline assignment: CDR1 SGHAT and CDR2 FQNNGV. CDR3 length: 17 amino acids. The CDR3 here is CACSPRGSVSLTDTQYF. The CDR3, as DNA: TGTGCCTGCAGCCCTCGAGGGAGCGTGAGCCTCACGGATACGCAGTATTTT.

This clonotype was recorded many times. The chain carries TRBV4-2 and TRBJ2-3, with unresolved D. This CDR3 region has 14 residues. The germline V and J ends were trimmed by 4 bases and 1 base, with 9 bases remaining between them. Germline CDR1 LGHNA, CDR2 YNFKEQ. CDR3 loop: CASSPIMGTDTQYF. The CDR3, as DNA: TGTGCCAGCAGCCCCATCATGGGCACAGATACGCAGTATTTT.

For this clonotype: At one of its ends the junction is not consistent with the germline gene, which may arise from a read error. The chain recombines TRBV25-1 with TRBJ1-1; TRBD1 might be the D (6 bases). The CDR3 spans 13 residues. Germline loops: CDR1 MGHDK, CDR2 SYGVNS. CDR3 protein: CTSSECVRGKAFF. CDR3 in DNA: TGTACCAGCAGTGAATGTGTCAGGGGCAAAGCTTTCTTT.

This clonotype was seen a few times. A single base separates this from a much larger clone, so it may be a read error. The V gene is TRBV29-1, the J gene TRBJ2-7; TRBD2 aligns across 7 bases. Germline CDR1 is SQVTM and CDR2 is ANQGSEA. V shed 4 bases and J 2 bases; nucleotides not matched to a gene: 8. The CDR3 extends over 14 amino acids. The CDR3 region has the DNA TGCAGCGTTGTGAGGACTAGGGAAACCTACGAGCAGTACTTC. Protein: CSVVRTRETYEQYF.

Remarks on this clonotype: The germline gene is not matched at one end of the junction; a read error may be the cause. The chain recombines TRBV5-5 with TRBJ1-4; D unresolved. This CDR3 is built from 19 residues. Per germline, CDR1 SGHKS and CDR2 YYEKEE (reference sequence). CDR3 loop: CASRLRLGGRVATNKKLFF. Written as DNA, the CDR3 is TGTGCCAGCAGGTTGAGGTTAGGCGGACGGGTTGCAACTAATAAAAAATTGTTTTTT.

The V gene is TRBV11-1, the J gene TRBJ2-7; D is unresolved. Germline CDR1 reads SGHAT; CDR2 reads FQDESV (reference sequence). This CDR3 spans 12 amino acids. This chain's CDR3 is CSSNFMCYEQYF. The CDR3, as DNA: TGTAGCAGCAACTTCATGTGTTACGAGCAGTACTTC.

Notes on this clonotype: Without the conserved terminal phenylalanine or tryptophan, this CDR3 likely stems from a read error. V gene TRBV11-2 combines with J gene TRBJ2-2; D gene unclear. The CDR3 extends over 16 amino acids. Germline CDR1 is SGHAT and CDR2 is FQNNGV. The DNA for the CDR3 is TGTGTCAGCAGCCCCGATCCCCGATTGAACACCGGGGAGCTGTTTATT. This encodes CVSSPDPRLNTGELFI.

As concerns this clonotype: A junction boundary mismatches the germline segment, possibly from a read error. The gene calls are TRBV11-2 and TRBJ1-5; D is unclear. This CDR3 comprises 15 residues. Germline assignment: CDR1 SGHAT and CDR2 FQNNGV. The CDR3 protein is CTSSLDPGDNQPQHF. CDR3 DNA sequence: TGTACCAGCAGCTTAGATCCCGGAGACAATCAGCCCCAGCATTTT.

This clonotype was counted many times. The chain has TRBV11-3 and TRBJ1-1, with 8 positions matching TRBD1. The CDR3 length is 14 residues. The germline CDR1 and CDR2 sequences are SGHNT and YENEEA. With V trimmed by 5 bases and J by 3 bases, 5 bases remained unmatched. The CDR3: CASSAGGSDTEAFF. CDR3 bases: TGTGCCAGCAGCGCAGGGGGCTCGGACACTGAAGCTTTCTTT.

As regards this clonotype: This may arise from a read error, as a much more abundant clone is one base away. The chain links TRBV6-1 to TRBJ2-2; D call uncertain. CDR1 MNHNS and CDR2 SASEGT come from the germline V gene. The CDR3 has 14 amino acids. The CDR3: CVSSTVGSTGELFF. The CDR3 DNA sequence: TGTGTCAGCAGTACAGTGGGTAGCACCGGGGAGCTGTTTTTT.

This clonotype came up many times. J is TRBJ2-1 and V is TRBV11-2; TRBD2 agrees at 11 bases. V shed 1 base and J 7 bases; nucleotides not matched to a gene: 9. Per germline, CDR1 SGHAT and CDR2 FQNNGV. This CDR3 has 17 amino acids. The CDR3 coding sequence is TGTGCCAGCAGCTTAGGTCTGGTAGCGGGAGGGCCGAATGAGCAGTTCTTC. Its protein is CASSLGLVAGGPNEQFF.

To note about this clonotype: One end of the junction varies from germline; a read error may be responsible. CDR3 coding DNA: TGTGCTAGCAGTCCGCGGACAGGGTTCATCAGGGAGCTGTTTTTT. It yields the protein CASSPRTGFIRELFF. This chain uses TRBV6-5 with TRBJ2-2; TRBD1 aligns across 8 bases. This CDR3 is 15 amino acids long. Germline CDR1 MNHEY, CDR2 SVGAGI.